The rows below give T cell receptor beta chains drawn from one sample of a study of T cell responses to AZD1222 COVID-19 vaccine. The table came from immunoSEQ multiplex PCR; TCRdb's copy has only in-frame clones and leaves some out. In the table there are fewer than 120,000 clones, 81% of which are singletons. Sequences were derived from peripheral blood, sampled on day 0 of AZD1222 vaccination. These receptors were obtained from an adult in good health. CDR3s include the opening cysteine and the closing phenylalanine or tryptophan. A D gene is named only where the DNA matches it firmly. Size is stated for part of the rows, as once, few or many counts, or as a class when the clone is expanded.

V: TRBV6-5
size: NA
J: TRBJ1-2
D: NA
CDR3: CASSAGGQGVGGYTF
DNA: TGTGCCAGCAGCGCCGGCGGGCAGGGAGTAGGAGGCTACACCTTC

V: TRBV7-2
size: NA
J: TRBJ2-6
D: TRBD2
CDR3: CASSTGGSGANVLTF
DNA: TGTGCCAGCAGCACGGGGGGCTCTGGGGCCAACGTCCTGACTTTC

V: TRBV5-5
size: NA
J: TRBJ1-5
D: TRBD1
CDR3: CASSPGWTGHRLSNQPQHF
DNA: TGTGCCAGCAGCCCAGGGTGGACAGGGCATAGACTGAGCAATCAGCCCCAGCATTTT

V: TRBV21-1
size: NA
J: TRBJ2-3
D: NA
CDR3: CASSKGEGTPTSTDTQYF
DNA: TGTGCCAGCAGCAAAGGTGAAGGGACACCTACTAGCACAGATACGCAGTATTTT

V: TRBV9
size: NA
J: TRBJ2-1
D: TRBD1
CDR3: CASSPPQGGLNEQFF
DNA: TGTGCCAGCAGCCCTCCACAGGGGGGTCTCAATGAGCAGTTCTTC

V: TRBV6-5
size: NA
J: TRBJ1-4
D: NA
CDR3: CASSYTHRTGYEKLFF
DNA: TGTGCCAGCAGTTACACACACCGTACAGGGTATGAAAAACTGTTTTTT

V: TRBV7-9
size: few
J: TRBJ2-5
D: TRBD2
CDR3: CASSPDGWRGTQETQYF
DNA: TGTGCCAGCAGCCCCGACGGGTGGCGGGGGACCCAAGAGACCCAGTACTTC

V: TRBV5-1
size: few
J: TRBJ2-7
D: TRBD1
CDR3: CASTTRTGNYEQYF
DNA: TGCGCCAGCACGACCAGGACAGGCAACTACGAGCAGTACTTC

V: TRBV18
size: few
J: TRBJ2-1
D: TRBD2
CDR3: CASSPTNRGLAGYNEQFF
DNA: TGTGCCAGCTCACCCACCAACAGGGGACTAGCGGGATACAATGAGCAGTTCTTC

V: TRBV6-6
size: NA
J: TRBJ1-1
D: NA
CDR3: CASSYPQSGTEAFF
DNA: TGTGCCAGCAGTTACCCACAATCGGGCACTGAAGCTTTCTTT

V: TRBV18
size: NA
J: TRBJ2-3
D: NA
CDR3: CASSLARTDTQYF
DNA: TGTGCCAGCTCACTGGCGAGGACAGATACGCAGTATTTT

V: TRBV6-5
size: NA
J: TRBJ2-7
D: TRBD1
CDR3: CASRQGYANEQYF
DNA: TGTGCCAGCAGACAGGGGTACGCCAACGAGCAGTACTTC

V: TRBV7-2
size: NA
J: TRBJ2-1
D: TRBD2
CDR3: CASSLVGTSGTDEQFF
DNA: TGTGCCAGCAGCTTAGTGGGGACTAGCGGGACCGATGAGCAGTTCTTC

V: TRBV7-2
size: NA
J: TRBJ2-3
D: NA
CDR3: CASSLRQLSTDTQYF
DNA: TGTGCCAGCAGCTTACGGCAGCTCAGCACAGATACGCAGTATTTT

V: TRBV4-1
size: NA
J: TRBJ1-3
D: TRBD1
CDR3: CASSQDGGQELSGNTIYF
DNA: TGCGCCAGCAGCCAAGATGGAGGACAGGAGCTCTCTGGAAACACCATATATTTT

V: TRBV6-5
size: NA
J: TRBJ2-3
D: NA
CDR3: CASRQATDTQYF
DNA: TGTGCCAGCAGGCAGGCCACAGATACGCAGTATTTT

V: TRBV6-1
size: NA
J: TRBJ2-3
D: TRBD1
CDR3: CASSERGHGDTQYF
DNA: TGTGCCAGCAGTGAGAGGGGGCATGGAGATACGCAGTATTTT

V: TRBV9
size: NA
J: TRBJ1-2
D: NA
CDR3: CASTRSGTKNGVEDGYTF
DNA: TGTGCCAGCACCAGATCCGGGACGAAAAATGGAGTAGAGGATGGCTACACCTTC

V: TRBV6-5
size: NA
J: TRBJ2-3
D: NA
CDR3: CASSYGVGRADTQYF
DNA: TGTGCCAGCAGTTACGGGGTGGGGCGCGCAGATACGCAGTATTTT

V: TRBV28
size: NA
J: TRBJ1-2
D: NA
CDR3: CASRSTGVRAGYTF
DNA: TGTGCCAGCAGATCAACAGGAGTCCGAGCTGGCTACACCTTC

V: TRBV6-2/TRBV6-3
size: few
J: TRBJ2-7
D: NA
CDR3: CASSPGTGIGYEQYF
DNA: TGTGCCAGCAGTCCCGGAACAGGGATAGGCTACGAGCAGTACTTC

V: TRBV18
size: NA
J: TRBJ2-3
D: TRBD2
CDR3: CASSPPRGIAGESDTQYF
DNA: TGTGCCAGCTCACCACCTCGGGGGATAGCGGGGGAGTCAGATACGCAGTATTTT

V: TRBV11-2
size: NA
J: TRBJ1-1
D: NA
CDR3: CASSLDTGAMKAFF
DNA: TGTGCCAGCAGCTTAGATACAGGAGCGATGAAAGCTTTCTTT

V: TRBV6-2/TRBV6-3
size: NA
J: TRBJ2-1
D: TRBD2
CDR3: CASSYRGLAVNEQFF
DNA: TGTGCCAGCAGTTATAGGGGACTAGCTGTCAATGAGCAGTTCTTC

V: TRBV15
size: NA
J: TRBJ1-1
D: NA
CDR3: CATSRERAGYTEAFF
DNA: TGTGCCACCAGCAGAGAGAGGGCAGGGTACACTGAAGCTTTCTTT

V: TRBV7-2
size: NA
J: TRBJ2-5
D: TRBD2
CDR3: CASSPTRGGRGYF
DNA: TGTGCCAGCAGCCCCACCCGGGGGGGTCGAGGATACTTC

V: TRBV6-5
size: NA
J: TRBJ2-7
D: TRBD1
CDR3: CASSPMTGGGYEQYF
DNA: TGTGCCAGCAGTCCCATGACAGGGGGAGGCTACGAGCAGTACTTC

V: TRBV6-5
size: NA
J: TRBJ1-2
D: TRBD1
CDR3: CATTRTGRANYGYTF
DNA: TGTGCCACCACCCGGACAGGGAGGGCTAACTATGGCTACACCTTC

V: TRBV24-1
size: NA
J: TRBJ2-7
D: TRBD1
CDR3: CATSDPGQGDYEQYF
DNA: TGTGCCACCAGTGACCCGGGACAGGGTGACTACGAGCAGTACTTC

V: TRBV7-2
size: few
J: TRBJ1-4
D: TRBD1
CDR3: CASREGGRTNEKLFF
DNA: TGTGCCAGCAGAGAAGGGGGCCGGACTAATGAAAAACTGTTTTTT

V: TRBV15
size: NA
J: TRBJ1-6
D: NA
CDR3: CATRPESRQVAPLHF
DNA: TGTGCCACCAGACCCGAGTCGCGACAGGTGGCACCCCTCCACTTT

V: TRBV5-1
size: NA
J: TRBJ2-1
D: NA
CDR3: CASSLARERLNEQFF
DNA: TGCGCCAGCAGCTTGGCTCGGGAGCGCCTCAATGAGCAGTTCTTC

V: TRBV10-1
size: NA
J: TRBJ2-2
D: TRBD1
CDR3: CASSEKKGAGAGELFF
DNA: TGCGCCAGCAGTGAAAAAAAGGGGGCAGGGGCCGGGGAGCTGTTTTTT

V: TRBV6-5
size: NA
J: TRBJ2-7
D: NA
CDR3: CASSSSGADDEQYF
DNA: TGTGCCAGCAGTTCCTCGGGAGCAGACGACGAGCAGTACTTC

V: TRBV24-1
size: once
J: TRBJ2-1
D: TRBD2
CDR3: CATSEGTSGPNEQFF
DNA: TGTGCCACCAGTGAAGGGACTAGCGGTCCCAATGAGCAGTTCTTC